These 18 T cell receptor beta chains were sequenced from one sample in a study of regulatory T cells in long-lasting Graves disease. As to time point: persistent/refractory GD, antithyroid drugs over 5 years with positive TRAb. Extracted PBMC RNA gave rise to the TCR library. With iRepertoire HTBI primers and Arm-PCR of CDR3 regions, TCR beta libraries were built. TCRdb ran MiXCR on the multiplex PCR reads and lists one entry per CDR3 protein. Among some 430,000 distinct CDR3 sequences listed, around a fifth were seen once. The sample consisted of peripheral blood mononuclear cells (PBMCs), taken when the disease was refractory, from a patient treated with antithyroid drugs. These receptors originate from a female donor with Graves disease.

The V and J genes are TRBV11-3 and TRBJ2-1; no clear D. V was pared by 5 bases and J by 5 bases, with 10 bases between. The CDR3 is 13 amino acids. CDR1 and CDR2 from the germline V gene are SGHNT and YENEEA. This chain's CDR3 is CASSPDGHNEQFF. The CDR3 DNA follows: TGTGCCAGCAGCCCAGATGGCCACAATGAGCAGTTCTTC.

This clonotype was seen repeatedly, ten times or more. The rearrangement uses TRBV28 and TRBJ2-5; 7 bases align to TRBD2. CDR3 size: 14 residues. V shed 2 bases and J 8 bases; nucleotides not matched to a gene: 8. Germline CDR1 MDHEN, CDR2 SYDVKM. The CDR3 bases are TGTGCCAGCAGTTTAGGGCTAGCGGTGGCAACCCAGTACTTC. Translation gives CASSLGLAVATQYF. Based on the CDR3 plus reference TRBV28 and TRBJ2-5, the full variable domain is DVKVTQSSRYLVKRTGEKVFLECVQDMDHENMFWYRQDPGLGLRLIYFSYDVKMKEKGDIPEGYSVSREKKERFSLILESASTNQTSMYLCASSLGLAVATQYFGPGTRLLVL.

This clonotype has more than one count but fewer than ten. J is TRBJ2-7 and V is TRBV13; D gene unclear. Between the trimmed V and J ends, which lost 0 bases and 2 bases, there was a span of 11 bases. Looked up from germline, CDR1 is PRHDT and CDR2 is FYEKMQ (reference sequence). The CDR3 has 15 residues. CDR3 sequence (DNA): TGTGCCAGCAGCTTAGGTAGGCCGATTCCCTACGAGCAGTACTTC. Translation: CASSLGRPIPYEQYF. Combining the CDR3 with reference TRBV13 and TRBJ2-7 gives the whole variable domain AAGVIQSPRHLIKEKRETATLKCYPIPRHDTVYWYQQGPGQDPQFLISFYEKMQSDKGSIPDRFSAQQFSDYHSELNMSSLELGDSALYFCASSLGRPIPYEQYFGPGTRLTVT.

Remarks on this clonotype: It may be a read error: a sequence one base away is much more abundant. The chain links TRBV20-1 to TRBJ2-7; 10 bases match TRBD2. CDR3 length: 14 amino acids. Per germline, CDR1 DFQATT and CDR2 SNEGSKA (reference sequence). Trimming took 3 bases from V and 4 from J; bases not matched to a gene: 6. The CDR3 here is CSASSAGGPYEQYF. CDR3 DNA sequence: TGCAGTGCTAGTTCAGCGGGAGGGCCGTACGAGCAGTACTTC.

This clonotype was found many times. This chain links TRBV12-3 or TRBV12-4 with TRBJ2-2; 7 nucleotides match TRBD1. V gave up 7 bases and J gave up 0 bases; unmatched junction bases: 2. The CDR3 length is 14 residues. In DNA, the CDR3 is TGTGCCAGCACCGGACAGGCGAACACCGGGGAGCTGTTTTTT. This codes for CASTGQANTGELFF.

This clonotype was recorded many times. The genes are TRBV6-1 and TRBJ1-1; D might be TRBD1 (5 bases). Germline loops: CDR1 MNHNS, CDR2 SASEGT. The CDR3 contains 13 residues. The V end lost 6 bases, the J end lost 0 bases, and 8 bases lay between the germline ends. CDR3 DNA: TGTGCCAGCAGGCAGGGAATGAACACTGAAGCTTTCTTT. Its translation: CASRQGMNTEAFF.

For the CDR3, the DNA is TGTGCCAGCAGCGTGACAGGGGCGGGGGCCCAGTACTTC. Its protein product is CASSVTGAGAQYF. The chain carries TRBV9 and TRBJ2-5; the D gene is possibly TRBD1 (8 bases). Germline V gives CDR1 SGDLS, CDR2 YYNGEE. V lost 2 bases and J lost 9, with 14 bases in between. The CDR3 length is 13 residues.

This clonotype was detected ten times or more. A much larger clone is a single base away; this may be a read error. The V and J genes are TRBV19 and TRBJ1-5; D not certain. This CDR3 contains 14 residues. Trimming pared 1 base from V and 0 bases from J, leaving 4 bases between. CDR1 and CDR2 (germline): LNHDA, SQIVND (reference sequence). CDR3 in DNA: TGTGCCAGTAGTATAGGGGATAGCAATCAGCCCCAGCATTTT. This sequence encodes CASSIGDSNQPQHF.

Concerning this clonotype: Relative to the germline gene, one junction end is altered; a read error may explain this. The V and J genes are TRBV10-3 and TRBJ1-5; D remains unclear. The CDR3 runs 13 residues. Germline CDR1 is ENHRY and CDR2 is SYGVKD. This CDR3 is CAINADSNQLQHF. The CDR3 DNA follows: TGTGCCATCAATGCGGATAGCAATCAGCTCCAGCATTTT.

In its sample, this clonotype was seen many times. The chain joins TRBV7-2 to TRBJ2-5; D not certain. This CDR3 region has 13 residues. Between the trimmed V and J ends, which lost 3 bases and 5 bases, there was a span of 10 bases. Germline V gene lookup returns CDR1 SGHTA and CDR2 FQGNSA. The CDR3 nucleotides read TGTGCCAGCAGCTTGGATCTAGGGGAGACCCAGTACTTC. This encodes CASSLDLGETQYF.

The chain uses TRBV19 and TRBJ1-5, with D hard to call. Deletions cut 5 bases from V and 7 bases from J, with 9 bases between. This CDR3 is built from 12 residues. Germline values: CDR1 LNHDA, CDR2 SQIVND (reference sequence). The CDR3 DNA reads TGTGCCAGTAGTGCTCGAGGACAGCCCCAGCATTTT. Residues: CASSARGQPQHF.

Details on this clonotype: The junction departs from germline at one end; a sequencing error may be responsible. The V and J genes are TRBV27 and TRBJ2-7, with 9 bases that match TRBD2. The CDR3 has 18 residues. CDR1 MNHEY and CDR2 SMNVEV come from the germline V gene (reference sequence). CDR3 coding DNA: TGTGCCGGCAGTCCCGCAGCCCTAACTAGCGGGTTATCCTACGAGCAGTACTTC. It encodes CAGSPAALTSGLSYEQYF.

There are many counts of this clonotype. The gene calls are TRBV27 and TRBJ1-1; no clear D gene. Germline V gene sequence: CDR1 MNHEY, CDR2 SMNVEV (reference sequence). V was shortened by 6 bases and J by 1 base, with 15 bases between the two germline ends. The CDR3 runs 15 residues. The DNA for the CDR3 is TGTGCCAGCAGCCCCTTAAAGACACCGAACACTGAAGCTTTCTTT. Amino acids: CASSPLKTPNTEAFF.

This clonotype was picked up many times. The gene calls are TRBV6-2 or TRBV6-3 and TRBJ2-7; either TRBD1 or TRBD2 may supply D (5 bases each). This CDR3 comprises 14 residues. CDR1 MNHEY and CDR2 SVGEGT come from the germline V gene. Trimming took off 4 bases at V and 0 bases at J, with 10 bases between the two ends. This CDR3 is CASSSPGSSYEQYF. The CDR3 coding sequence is TGTGCCAGCAGTTCGCCAGGGAGCTCCTACGAGCAGTACTTC.

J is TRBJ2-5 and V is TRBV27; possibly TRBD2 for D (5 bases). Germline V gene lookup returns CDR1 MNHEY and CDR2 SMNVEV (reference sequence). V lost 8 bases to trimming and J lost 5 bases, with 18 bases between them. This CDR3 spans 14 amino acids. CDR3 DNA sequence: TGTGCCAGCGGGAAGATCGGGGTTCGGGAGACCCAGTACTTC. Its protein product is CASGKIGVRETQYF.

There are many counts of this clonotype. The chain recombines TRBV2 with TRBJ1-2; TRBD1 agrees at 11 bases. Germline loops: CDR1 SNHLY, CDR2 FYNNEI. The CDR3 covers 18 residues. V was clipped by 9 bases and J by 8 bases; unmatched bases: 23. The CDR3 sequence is CARGFPGTGGIEAEGYTF. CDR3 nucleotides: TGTGCCAGAGGCTTCCCCGGGACAGGGGGTATAGAAGCGGAGGGCTACACCTTC.

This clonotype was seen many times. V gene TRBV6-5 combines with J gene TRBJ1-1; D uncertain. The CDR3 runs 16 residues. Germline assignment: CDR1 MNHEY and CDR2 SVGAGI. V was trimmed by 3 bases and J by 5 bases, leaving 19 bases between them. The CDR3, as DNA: TGTGCCAGCAGTTATCGTGAATGGCAGGCTGGGACTGAAGCTTTCTTT. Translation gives CASSYREWQAGTEAFF.

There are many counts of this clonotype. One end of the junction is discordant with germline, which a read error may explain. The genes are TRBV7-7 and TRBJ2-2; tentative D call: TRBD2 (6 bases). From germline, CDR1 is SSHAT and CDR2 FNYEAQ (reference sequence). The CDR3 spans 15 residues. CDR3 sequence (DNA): TGTGCTAGCAGCCCGGACGTGGGAGGCACCGGGGAGCTGTTTTTT. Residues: CASSPDVGGTGELFF.